Sequencing of this T cell receptor (beta chain) was carried out in a study of shared clonotypes between healthy human individuals. Some clones are missing from TCRdb's copy, which holds only in-frame ones; the method was immunoSEQ multiplex PCR. The sample has roughly 500,000 clones, around 75% seen once; the top ten hold 13%. Study results and caveats: In this cohort, only blood was sampled, and tissue repertoires likely differ.

Details on this clone: Its matching antigen is unknown.

This CDR3 has 14 amino acids. Germline V gives CDR1 LNHDA, CDR2 SQIVND (reference sequence). Between the trimmed V and J ends, which lost 4 bases and 3 bases, there was a span of 9 bases. Sequencing was done on a sample of PBMCs. The rearrangement uses TRBV19 and TRBJ2-2; the D gene is possibly TRBD1 (6 bases). This clonotype was obtained from a woman aged 40 to 50 in good health. Some clones in this sample may be carry-over from other donors' samples. The CDR3 DNA sequence: TGTGCCAGTAGTACGGACAGCTACACCGGGGAGCTGTTTTTT. Translating gives CASSTDSYTGELFF. The variable domain in full, completed from reference TRBV19 and TRBJ2-2, reads DGGITQSPKYLFRKEGQNVTLSCEQNLNHDAMYWYRQDPGQGLRLIYYSQIVNDFQKGDIAEGYSVSREKKESFPLTVTSAQKNPTAFYLCASSTDSYTGELFFGEGSRLTVL.